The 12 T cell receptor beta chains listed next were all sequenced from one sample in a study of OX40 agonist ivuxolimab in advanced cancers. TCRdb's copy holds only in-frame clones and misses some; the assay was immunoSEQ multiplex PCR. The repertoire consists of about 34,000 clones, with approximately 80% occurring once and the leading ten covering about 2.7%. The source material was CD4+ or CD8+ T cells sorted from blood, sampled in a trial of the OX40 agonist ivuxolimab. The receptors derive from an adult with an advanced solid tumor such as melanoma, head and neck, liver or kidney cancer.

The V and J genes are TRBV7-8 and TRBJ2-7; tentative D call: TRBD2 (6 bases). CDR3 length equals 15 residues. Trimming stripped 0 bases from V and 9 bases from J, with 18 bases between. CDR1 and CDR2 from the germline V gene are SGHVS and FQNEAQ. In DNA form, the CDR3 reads TGTGCCAGCAGCTTAGCGGGGAGAACAGGAGGGGCGCAGTACTTC. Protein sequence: CASSLAGRTGGAQYF.

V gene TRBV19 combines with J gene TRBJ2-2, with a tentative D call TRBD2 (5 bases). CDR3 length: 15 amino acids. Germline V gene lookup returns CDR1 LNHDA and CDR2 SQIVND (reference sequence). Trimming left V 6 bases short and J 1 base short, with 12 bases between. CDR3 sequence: CASRRERENTGELFF. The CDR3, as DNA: TGTGCCAGTAGACGTGAACGGGAGAACACCGGGGAGCTGTTTTTT.

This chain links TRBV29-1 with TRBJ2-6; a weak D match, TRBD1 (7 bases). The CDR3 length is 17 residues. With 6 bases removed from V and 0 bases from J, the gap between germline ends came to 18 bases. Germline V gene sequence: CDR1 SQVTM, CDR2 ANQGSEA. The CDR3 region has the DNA TGCAGCGTCGCGGGGCAGGGGGGTTTCTCTGGGGCCAACGTCCTGACTTTC. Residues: CSVAGQGGFSGANVLTF.

The DNA of the CDR3 is TGTGCCAGCAGCCCCCGGACAGGGGGGAACACTGAAGCTTTCTTT. It yields the protein CASSPRTGGNTEAFF. This chain links TRBV7-2 with TRBJ1-1, with 10 bases lining up with TRBD1. Unmatched junction bases numbered 4, after V lost 5 bases and J lost 1 base. This CDR3 contains 15 residues. The germline CDR1 and CDR2 sequences are SGHTA and FQGNSA.

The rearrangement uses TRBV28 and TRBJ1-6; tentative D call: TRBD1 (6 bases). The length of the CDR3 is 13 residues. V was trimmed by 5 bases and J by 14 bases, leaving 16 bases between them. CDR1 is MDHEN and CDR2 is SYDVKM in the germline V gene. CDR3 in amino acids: CASSTGGGLSLHF. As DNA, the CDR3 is TGTGCCAGCAGTACCGGAGGGGGGTTATCCCTCCACTTT. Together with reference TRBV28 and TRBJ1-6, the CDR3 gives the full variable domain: DVKVTQSSRYLVKRTGEKVFLECVQDMDHENMFWYRQDPGLGLRLIYFSYDVKMKEKGDIPEGYSVSREKKERFSLILESASTNQTSMYLCASSTGGGLSLHFGNGTRLTVT.

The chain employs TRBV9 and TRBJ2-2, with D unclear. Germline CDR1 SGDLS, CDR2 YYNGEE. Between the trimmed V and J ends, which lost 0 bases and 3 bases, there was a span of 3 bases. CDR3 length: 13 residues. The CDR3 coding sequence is TGTGCCAGCAGCGTAGATTACACCGGGGAGCTGTTTTTT. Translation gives CASSVDYTGELFF.

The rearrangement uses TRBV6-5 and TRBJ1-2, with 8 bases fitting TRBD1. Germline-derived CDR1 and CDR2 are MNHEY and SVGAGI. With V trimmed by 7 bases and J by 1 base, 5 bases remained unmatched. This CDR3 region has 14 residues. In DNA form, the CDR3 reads TGTGCCAGCAAACTGACAGGGGATAACTATGGCTACACCTTC. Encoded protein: CASKLTGDNYGYTF.

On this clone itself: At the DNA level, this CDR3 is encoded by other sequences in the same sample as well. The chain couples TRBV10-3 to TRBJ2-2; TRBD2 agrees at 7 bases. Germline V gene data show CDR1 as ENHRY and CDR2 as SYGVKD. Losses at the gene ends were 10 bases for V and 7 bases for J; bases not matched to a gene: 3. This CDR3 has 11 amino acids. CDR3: CATGGGGELFF. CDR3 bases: TGTGCCACTGGGGGGGGCGGGGAGCTGTTTTTT.

The CDR3 DNA follows: TGTGCTAGTGGTTCGTTAGAGGGGGCTGAAGCTTTCTTT. Encoded protein: CASGSLEGAEAFF. V is TRBV12-5 and J is TRBJ1-1; TRBD1 is a possible D gene (6 bases). The germline gives CDR1 LGHNT, CDR2 FRNRAP. This CDR3 spans 13 amino acids. V was shortened by 4 bases and J by 6 bases, with 12 bases between the two germline ends. Full variable domain (missing parts from reference TRBV12-5 and TRBJ1-1): DARVTQTPRHKVTEMGQEVTMRCQPILGHNTVFWYRQTMMQGLELLAYFRNRAPLDDSGMPKDRFSAEMPDATLATLKIQPSEPRDSAVYFCASGSLEGAEAFFGQGTRLTVV.

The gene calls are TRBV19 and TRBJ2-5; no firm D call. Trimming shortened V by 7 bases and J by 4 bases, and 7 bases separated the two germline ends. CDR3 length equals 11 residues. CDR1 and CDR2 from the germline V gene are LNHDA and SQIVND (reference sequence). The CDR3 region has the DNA TGTGCCAGTAAGATCGGAGAGACCCAGTACTTC. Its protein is CASKIGETQYF.

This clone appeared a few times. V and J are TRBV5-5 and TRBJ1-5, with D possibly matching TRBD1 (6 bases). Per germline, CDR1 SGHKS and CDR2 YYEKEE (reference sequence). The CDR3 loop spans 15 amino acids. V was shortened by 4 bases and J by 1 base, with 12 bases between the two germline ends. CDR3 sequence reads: CASSPDSPSNQPQHF. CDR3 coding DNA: TGTGCCAGCAGCCCGGACAGTCCGAGCAATCAGCCCCAGCATTTT.

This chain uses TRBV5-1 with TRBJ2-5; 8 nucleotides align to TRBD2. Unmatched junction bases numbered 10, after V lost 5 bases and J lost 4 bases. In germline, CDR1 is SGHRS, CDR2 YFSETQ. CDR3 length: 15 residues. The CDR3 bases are TGCGCCAGCAGAGTTAGCGGGGTCGAAGGAGAGACCCAGTACTTC. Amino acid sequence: CASRVSGVEGETQYF.